This record covers a single T cell receptor beta chain. It lacks a known antigen. No clone much larger than this one lies a single base away; base qualities are absent. This sample was included in a study of blood T cells in healthy people across ages (dated by TCRdb to about 2015). About the full investigation: In model experiments, template switching captured about one uniquely barcoded TCR beta cDNA molecule for every two T cells. To track age-related changes in TCR beta repertoire diversity, the study relied on deep sequencing normalized with unique cDNA molecular identifiers. Donors were grouped into four age groups: young (average 16 years), middle-aged (less than 40), aged (roughly 67) and long-lived (approximately 81). Donors of different ages were randomly distributed across sequencing lanes to avoid experimental bias. Two additional independent replicas of 1 million unique cDNA reads from the same blood draw were analyzed for two donors (one aged 18 to 30 and one aged 80 or older).

What the study reported, not specific to this receptor: Because the CMV infection status of the donors was unknown, age-related changes in expanded clonotypes may potentially have been confounded. Observed TCR beta diversity per million T cells fell roughly linearly with age, and a significant reduction was already apparent by age roughly 40. Total diversity estimates from one million sequenced T cells were considered lower bounds and underestimates. Observed TCR beta diversity correlated strongly with the percentage of naive T cells measured by flow cytometry. Bulk unsorted PBMC profiling prevented conclusive comparison of naive and antigen-experienced compartments. The long-lived group showed more naive CD4+ T cells, fewer expanded clones and increased TCR diversity than the aged group, suggesting age selection.

The method behind the library was 5' RACE. The sequencer listed for this sample is Illumina HiSeq 2500. A second about 6 to 11 cycle PCR used a sample-barcoded 5' primer and a J-beta primer mix. Each TCR beta cDNA molecule received a unique molecular identifier from a template-switch 5' adaptor carrying 12 random nucleotides. Each sample yielded at least 2.5 million CDR3-containing paired-end reads. First-strand cDNA synthesis was performed from all RNA using the Mint cDNA synthesis kit, with priming by a TRBC-specific oligonucleotide. Following uracil-DNA glycosylase treatment, a first 18-cycle PCR with universal primers M1SS and BC2_uni_R was performed on all cDNA. The source study handled its data this way. For normalization, 1 million high-quality reads were randomly selected from each sample, with every read carrying a distinct molecular identifier. Reads sharing molecular identifiers were discarded rather than binned into consensus sequences. MiTCR, with a Q25 quality threshold and the strictest error-elimination algorithm, was used for CDR3 identification, clonotype clustering and error correction. Lower-bound total TCR beta diversity was estimated with a nonparametric unseen species model using Euler transformation. TCRdb trimmed public reads at Q25 via fastp, called clones via MiXCR and kept in-frame beta chains. Each CDR3 protein gets just one entry, which takes the most common genes and DNA from the rows behind it. In this record, the V and J calls reflect TCRdb's handling and not the investigators' own analysis. In all, the sample holds hundreds of thousands of distinct CDR3 sequences, and roughly 41% of those were seen once. About 32% of the sample belongs to the ten largest clones.

The donors were a few dozen Caucasian individuals from Russia, aged about 6 to 100 years, who were systemically healthy. Each donor gave about 9.7 milliliters of peripheral blood, drawn into EDTA-treated Vacutainer tubes. Ficoll-Paque density-gradient centrifugation was used to isolate PBMCs, with at least 7 million per sample. Trizol reagent was used to extract total RNA from the PBMCs, yielding at least 5 micrograms per sample. The percentages of naive CD45RAhigh/CD27high T cells were determined by flow cytometry on a PBMC aliquot from every donor. V is cut back by 6 bases and J by 3 bases, with 11 bases in the junction unmatched. There are 16 amino acids in the CDR3, from cysteine to phenylalanine inclusive. Here the CDR3 DNA is all that survives: 48 bases in frame from base 1. From a lookup of the germline V gene, CDR1 and CDR2 are SNHLY and FYNNEI.

This receptor was identified in a man older than 75 in good health. Sequenced: blood. The sequence links TRBV2 to TRBJ2-3; the central 8 bases match TRBD1. In nucleotides, the sequence is TGTGCCAGCAGATATTTGGACAGGGTTTCGACAGATACGCAGTATTTT. This yields the protein CASRYLDRVSTDTQYF.